The 25 T cell receptor beta chains reported below all come from one sample, sequenced in a study of blood T cell repertoires in COVID-19. Generated by immunoSEQ multiplex PCR, the TCRdb table keeps only in-frame clones and is missing some. The sample includes 200,000 to 250,000 clones, 86% of them seen just once. Specimen: PBMCs or T cells enriched from blood (not recorded which). The receptors were sampled from a woman in her forties or fifties in a cohort exposed to, infected with or recovered from COVID-19 (not recorded which).

The chain links TRBV25-1 to TRBJ1-2; 7 positions match TRBD1. This CDR3 has 15 residues. The germline V gene encodes CDR1 MGHDK and CDR2 SYGVNS. V lost 1 base, J lost 7 bases, and 9 bases stayed unmatched. In nucleotides, the CDR3 is TGTGCCAGCAGTGAATTTGGGGACAGTTTCACTGGCTACACCTTC. As protein: CASSEFGDSFTGYTF.

This chain uses TRBV29-1 with TRBJ1-1; 11 nucleotides agree with TRBD1. V lost 5 bases, J lost 5 bases, and 4 bases stayed unmatched. Germline CDR1 is SQVTM and CDR2 is ANQGSEA. The length of the CDR3 is 13 residues. The CDR3 sequence is CSVPGTGGTEAFF. The DNA of the CDR3 is TGCAGCGTTCCCGGGACAGGGGGAACTGAAGCTTTCTTT.

This chain joins TRBV14 and TRBJ2-3, with 9 bases aligning to TRBD1. The V and J ends lost 4 bases and 8 bases, in that order; junction bases with no gene match: 1. Per germline, CDR1 SGHDN and CDR2 FVKESK. The CDR3 extends over 12 amino acids. DNA of the CDR3: TGTGCCAGCAGCCCGGACAGGGGTACGCAGTATTTT. It codes for CASSPDRGTQYF.

The V and J genes are TRBV25-1 and TRBJ1-1; the match to TRBD1 covers 10 bases. The CDR3 loop spans 15 amino acids. V trimming: 6 bases; J trimming: 1 base; junction bases outside the gene matches: 5. CDR1 is MGHDK and CDR2 is SYGVNS in the germline V gene. The CDR3 DNA reads as TGTGCCAGCAGCGGAAGGACAGGGGGGAACACTGAAGCTTTCTTT. This translates into CASSGRTGGNTEAFF.

This clone was seen more than once but under ten times. The chain couples TRBV28 to TRBJ1-3, with 7 bases aligning to TRBD1. CDR3 length equals 14 residues. V shed 5 bases, J shed 7 bases, and the junction held 8 bases outside the gene matches. Germline loops: CDR1 MDHEN, CDR2 SYDVKM. The CDR3 reads CASSIQGSGNTIYF. In nucleotides, the CDR3 is TGTGCCAGCAGTATACAGGGGTCGGGGAACACCATATATTTT.

J is TRBJ2-3 and V is TRBV6-2 or TRBV6-3; 7 bases align to TRBD1. The CDR3 extends over 15 amino acids. CDR1 MNHEY and CDR2 SVGEGT come from the germline V gene. The J segment lost 2 bases and the V segment lost 6 bases, leaving 8 bases of the junction unmatched. CDR3 sequence (DNA): TGTGCCAGCAGCTATTGGACAGGCAACACAGATACGCAGTATTTT. As protein: CASSYWTGNTDTQYF.

The CDR3 sequence: CASSDLQETQYF. As DNA, the CDR3 is TGTGCCAGCAGTGACTTACAAGAGACCCAGTACTTC. The genes are TRBV21-1 and TRBJ2-5; the D call of TRBD2 is as the table states it, not checked on the DNA. TRBV21-1 is an annotated pseudogene. The CDR3 totals 12 residues.

V gene TRBV5-4 combines with J gene TRBJ2-3, with 9 bases aligning to TRBD2. Germline CDR1 is SGHNT and CDR2 is YYREEE (reference sequence). J lost 0 bases, V lost 0 bases, and 5 bases had no gene match. The CDR3 totals 17 residues. The CDR3 spells CASSLGAGGYSTDTQYF. CDR3 nucleotides: TGTGCCAGCAGCTTGGGAGCGGGGGGCTACAGCACAGATACGCAGTATTTT.

The chain is built from TRBV19 and TRBJ1-2; no firm D call. Germline V CDR1 and CDR2: LNHDA, SQIVND (reference sequence). Trimming left V 5 bases short and J 2 bases short, with 12 bases between. The length of the CDR3 is 14 residues. Here the CDR3 reads CASSRTRENYGYTF. DNA for the CDR3: TGTGCCAGTAGTCGGACCCGGGAGAACTATGGCTACACCTTC. Full variable domain (remainder filled in from reference TRBV19 and TRBJ1-2): DGGITQSPKYLFRKEGQNVTLSCEQNLNHDAMYWYRQDPGQGLRLIYYSQIVNDFQKGDIAEGYSVSREKKESFPLTVTSAQKNPTAFYLCASSRTRENYGYTFGSGTRLTVV.

V usage is TRBV11-2 and J usage is TRBJ1-1, with D perhaps matching TRBD1 (5 bases). Germline V lookup: CDR1 SGHAT, CDR2 FQNNGV. This CDR3 region has 16 residues. Deletions cut 4 bases from V and 1 base from J, with 16 bases between. Here the CDR3 reads CASSSIAREENTEAFF. Written as DNA, the CDR3 is TGTGCCAGCAGCTCAATTGCCAGGGAGGAGAACACTGAAGCTTTCTTT.

This clone has a handful of counts. V is TRBV27 and J is TRBJ1-1; perhaps TRBD1 as D (5 bases). The germline CDR1 and CDR2 sequences are MNHEY and SMNVEV (reference sequence). CDR3 length: 17 amino acids. V dropped 5 bases and J dropped 1 base, with 20 bases sitting between them. CDR3 sequence reads: CASSATVPARGNTEAFF. CDR3 sequence (DNA): TGTGCCAGCAGTGCGACAGTTCCCGCCCGAGGGAACACTGAAGCTTTCTTT.

In its sample, this clone was seen a few times. The chain joins TRBV5-1 to TRBJ2-3; 7 bases line up with TRBD2. Germline assignment: CDR1 SGHRS and CDR2 YFSETQ. V shed 0 bases, J shed 0 bases, and the junction held 4 bases outside the gene matches. There are 16 residues in the CDR3. The CDR3 nucleotides read TGCGCCAGCAGCTTGGGCGGGAGCGGTAGCACAGATACGCAGTATTTT. It translates to CASSLGGSGSTDTQYF. The whole variable domain, filled in from reference TRBV5-1 and TRBJ2-3, reads KAGVTQTPRYLIKTRGQQVTLSCSPISGHRSVSWYQQTPGQGLQFLFEYFSETQRNKGNFPGRFSGRQFSNSRSEMNVSTLELGDSALYLCASSLGGSGSTDTQYFGPGTRLTVL.

This chain uses TRBV4-3 with TRBJ1-2, with a possible D match to TRBD1 (6 bases). CDR3 length: 12 residues. Per the germline V gene, CDR1 is LGHNA and CDR2 is YSLEER. V lost 1 base, J lost 10 bases, and 10 bases lay in between. The CDR3 loop is CASSQAGGVYTF. The CDR3 region has the DNA TGCGCCAGCAGCCAAGCTGGGGGCGTCTACACCTTC.

The V and J genes are TRBV21-1 and TRBJ2-5; the DNA was not compared with TRBD2, the D call given in the table. TRBV21-1 is noted as a pseudogene. CDR3 size: 18 residues. The CDR3 protein is CASSKPRGTSGNQETQYF. CDR3 coding DNA: TGTGCCAGCAGCAAGCCCCGCGGGACTAGCGGGAACCAAGAGACCCAGTACTTC.

V gene TRBV5-4 combines with J gene TRBJ1-2, with D perhaps matching TRBD1 (5 bases). CDR1 is SGHNT, CDR2 YYREEE, per germline (reference sequence). CDR3 length equals 15 residues. V was clipped by 0 bases and J by 3 bases, with 12 bases between them. The CDR3 is CASSLVTGRDYGYTF. The CDR3 nucleotides read TGTGCCAGCAGCTTGGTAACAGGAAGAGACTATGGCTACACCTTC. Combining the CDR3 with reference TRBV5-4 and TRBJ1-2 gives the whole variable domain ETGVTQSPTHLIKTRGQQVTLRCSSQSGHNTVSWYQQALGQGPQFIFQYYREEENGRGNFPPRFSGLQFPNYSSELNVNALELDDSALYLCASSLVTGRDYGYTFGSGTRLTVV.

A single count supports this clone. The chain links TRBV29-1 to TRBJ1-3; perhaps TRBD1 as D (5 bases). The CDR3 loop spans 13 amino acids. Trimming cost V 3 bases and J 3 bases, with 9 bases left between them. The V gene's germline CDR1 is SQVTM and CDR2 ANQGSEA. CDR3 in amino acids: CSVEARDGNTIYF. CDR3 nucleotide sequence: TGCAGCGTTGAGGCCAGGGATGGAAACACCATATATTTT.

The V gene is TRBV5-5, the J gene TRBJ1-3; tentatively, D is TRBD1 (6 bases). Germline CDR1 and CDR2: SGHKS and YYEKEE (reference sequence). Trimming left V 1 base short and J 0 bases short, with 14 bases between. CDR3 length: 17 residues. The CDR3 DNA sequence: TGTGCCAGCAGCTTGTGGGGGGGCGCGAACTCTGGAAACACCATATATTTT. Translated, it gives CASSLWGGANSGNTIYF.

This chain joins TRBV11-3 and TRBJ2-3; possibly TRBD1 for D (5 bases). Germline loops: CDR1 SGHNT, CDR2 YENEEA. This CDR3 region has 15 residues. Trimming took 1 base from V and 1 from J, leaving 9 bases between them. The CDR3 region is CASSLGQLGTDTQYF. The CDR3 nucleotides are TGTGCCAGCAGCTTAGGACAGCTCGGCACAGATACGCAGTATTTT.

The chain has TRBV19 and TRBJ1-1; D is unresolved. This CDR3 comprises 15 residues. Trimming shortened V by 3 bases and J by 2 bases, and 13 bases separated the two germline ends. Looked up from germline, CDR1 is LNHDA and CDR2 is SQIVND (reference sequence). As DNA, the CDR3 is TGTGCCAGTAGTATCGCCCGCGGACTAAACACTGAAGCTTTCTTT. Translating it yields CASSIARGLNTEAFF.

This clone appeared once. The genes are TRBV7-3 and TRBJ2-1; 10 bases are shared with TRBD2. The CDR3 spans 14 residues. From germline, CDR1 is SGHTA and CDR2 FQGTGA. V shed 5 bases and J 9 bases; nucleotides not matched to a gene: 7. As DNA, the CDR3 is TGTGCCAGCAGCCCCCGGACTAGCGGAGGTGAGCAGTTCTTC. Translating gives CASSPRTSGGEQFF. Full variable domain (missing parts from reference TRBV7-3 and TRBJ2-1): GAGVSQTPSNKVTEKGKYVELRCDPISGHTALYWYRQSLGQGPEFLIYFQGTGAADDSGLPNDRFFAVRPEGSVSTLKIQRTERGDSAVYLCASSPRTSGGEQFFGPGTRLTVL.

The V call is TRBV2, the J call TRBJ1-2; D might be TRBD1 (6 bases). The V end lost 7 bases, the J end lost 8 bases, and 17 bases lay between the germline ends. The CDR3 has 13 amino acids. CDR1 is SNHLY, CDR2 FYNNEI, per germline. CDR3 region: CASKPGQMVGYTF. The CDR3 DNA sequence: TGTGCCAGCAAACCGGGACAAATGGTAGGCTACACCTTC.

This clone has just one count. The V call is TRBV5-1, the J call TRBJ2-3, with 8 bases matching TRBD1. The CDR3 totals 16 residues. V lost 2 bases and J lost 4; bases outside the gene matches: 9. Germline V gene data show CDR1 as SGHRS and CDR2 as YFSETQ. The DNA of the CDR3 is TGCGCCAGCAGCTTAGGACAGGGAAGGGGTGCAGATACGCAGTATTTT. This codes for CASSLGQGRGADTQYF.

On this clone: The same CDR3 is also encoded by other DNA sequences in this sample. The V gene is TRBV7-2, the J gene TRBJ2-7, with 9 bases that match TRBD2. Trimming cost V 3 bases and J 8 bases; bases outside gene matches: 11. The CDR3 has 15 amino acids. CDR1 and CDR2 from the germline V gene are SGHTA and FQGNSA. CDR3: CASSLGGGGLRKQYF. Written as DNA, the CDR3 is TGTGCCAGCAGCTTGGGCGGGGGGGGTCTACGCAAGCAGTACTTC.

The chain couples TRBV2 to TRBJ1-4; tentatively, D is TRBD1 (6 bases). The V gene lost 2 bases and the J gene lost 4 bases, with 8 bases spanning the gap. CDR3 length: 14 residues. The V gene's germline CDR1 is SNHLY and CDR2 FYNNEI. CDR3: CASSEFRGNEKLFF. The CDR3 coding sequence is TGTGCCAGCAGTGAATTCAGGGGTAATGAAAAACTGTTTTTT.

The rearrangement joins TRBV3-1 (or the pseudogene TRBV3-2) to TRBJ1-1; possibly TRBD1 for D (5 bases). V lost 6 bases, J lost 4 bases, and 12 bases lay in between. Germline lookup yields CDR1 LGHDT and CDR2 YNNKEL (reference sequence). CDR3 length: 13 amino acids. CDR3 in DNA: TGTGCCAGCAGACAGGTTCCGCTCACTGAAGCTTTCTTT. Its protein is CASRQVPLTEAFF.